The following is a T cell receptor (beta chain) sequence with its context. This specimen belongs to a study of blood T cell repertoires in COVID-19. About the research overall: The analysed material was cDNA or gDNA that came from T cells, B-cell-depleted T cells, or PBMCs.

Authors' processing steps: The assay estimated nucleated cells by amplifying reference gene primers. Data came from immunoSEQ multiplex PCR; TCRdb stores just in-frame clones and leaves some out. V, J and clone size are those of that table, while D and trimming were read from the DNA. The sample consists of roughly 150,000 clones, 86% of them appearing once. V was cut by 0 bases and J by 4 bases, with 6 bases left in between. CDR1 KGHSH and CDR2 LQKENI come from the germline V gene. This CDR3 has 13 amino acids. The receptor comes from a woman in her 70s with acute or convalescent COVID-19. The sequenced sample consisted of peripheral blood. The rearrangement links TRBV18 to TRBJ1-2; D uncertain. CDR3: CASSPPGGYGYTF. In DNA form, the CDR3 reads TGTGCCAGCTCACCACCCGGCGGCTATGGCTACACCTTC.